This passage covers 3 T cell receptor beta chains from one sample sequenced in a study of control samples from healthy donors and cancer patients. TCRdb keeps only in-frame clones here, not all; method: immunoSEQ multiplex PCR. Among 150,000 or so clones listed, around 88% were seen once. The sequencing input was blood. These TCRs come from a man aged 18 to 30 in good health.

The chain couples TRBV19 to TRBJ2-6; D is ambiguous. This CDR3 has 16 residues. V lost 3 bases, J lost 0 bases, and 9 bases lay in between. Germline CDR1 reads LNHDA; CDR2 reads SQIVND (reference sequence). CDR3 protein: CASSMARSSGANVLTF. DNA of the CDR3: TGTGCCAGTAGTATGGCTCGGAGCTCTGGGGCCAACGTCCTGACTTTC. The full variable domain, rest sourced from reference TRBV19 and TRBJ2-6, is DGGITQSPKYLFRKEGQNVTLSCEQNLNHDAMYWYRQDPGQGLRLIYYSQIVNDFQKGDIAEGYSVSREKKESFPLTVTSAQKNPTAFYLCASSMARSSGANVLTFGAGSRLTVL.

The chain carries TRBV7-3 and TRBJ1-3; 8 bases are a match to TRBD1. Germline values: CDR1 SGHTA, CDR2 FQGTGA. Losses at the gene ends were 1 base for V and 0 bases for J; bases not matched to a gene: 11. The CDR3 is 19 amino acids. The CDR3: CASSLKPSDRGLSGNTIYF. The CDR3 DNA reads TGTGCCAGCAGCTTAAAGCCTTCCGACAGGGGCCTCTCTGGAAACACCATATATTTT.

The chain links TRBV2 to TRBJ2-3, with 8 bases lining up with TRBD2. CDR3 length: 20 residues. V trimming: 0 bases; J trimming: 5 bases; junction bases outside the gene matches: 19. Germline V CDR1 and CDR2: SNHLY, FYNNEI. In DNA, the CDR3 is TGTGCCAGCAGTGAAGCTCGGGTCACACTAGCGGTTACTTCGGGAGATACGCAGTATTTT. It is translated as CASSEARVTLAVTSGDTQYF. Based on the CDR3 plus reference TRBV2 and TRBJ2-3, the full variable domain is EPEVTQTPSHQVTQMGQEVILRCVPISNHLYFYWYRQILGQKVEFLVSFYNNEISEKSEIFDDQFSVERPDGSNFTLKIRSTKLEDSAMYFCASSEARVTLAVTSGDTQYFGPGTRLTVL.